One T cell receptor (beta chain) is described in this entry. The data originate from a study of T cell changes during pregnancy in multiple sclerosis. Method: immunoSEQ multiplex PCR; TCRdb's copy keeps in-frame clones and lacks some. Among around 72,000 clones listed, just over 90% were seen once. The sequence was obtained from a female donor in good health, enrolled as a control in a pregnancy study. This sample comprised peripheral blood, obtained in the second trimester of pregnancy.

The CDR3 DNA reads TGTGCCAGCAGCTTAAGGCGAAGCGGGGGAGGTGACAATGAGCAGTTCTTC. Protein product: CASSLRRSGGGDNEQFF. The J gene is TRBJ2-1, the V gene TRBV11-2; the match to TRBD2 covers 8 bases. V was pared by 2 bases and J by 5 bases, with 11 bases of the junction left unmatched. The CDR3 has 17 amino acids. Germline values: CDR1 SGHAT, CDR2 FQNNGV.